This T cell receptor (beta chain) was found in a study of STAT5B mutations in CD4+ large granular lymphocyte leukemia. General study results and limits: Data were not HLA-matched across samples.

On this clone itself: Its antigen is not known.

Clones were sequenced by immunoSEQ multiplex PCR, and TCRdb holds only the in-frame ones, with some missing. The table includes 30,000 to 40,000 clones, 70% to 90% detected once. The material sequenced was CD4+ T cells from blood buffy coats. This TCR derives from a human donor in good health.

CDR3 sequence (DNA): TGTGCCAGCAGCACCTCCTTGGGGTCCGAGCAGTACTTC. It yields the protein CASSTSLGSEQYF. This chain links TRBV9 with TRBJ2-7; D gene uncertain. This CDR3 is built from 13 residues. Germline V gene sequence: CDR1 SGDLS, CDR2 YYNGEE. V was pared by 4 bases and J by 6 bases, with 14 bases between. The whole variable domain, remainder taken from reference TRBV9 and TRBJ2-7, is DSGVTQTPKHLITATGQRVTLRCSPRSGDLSVYWYQQSLDQGLQFLIQYYNGEERAKGNILERFSAQQFPDLHSELNLSSLELGDSALYFCASSTSLGSEQYFGPGTRLTVT.